What follows are 28 T cell receptor beta chains derived from one specimen sequenced in a study of human T cells and chemical hapten exposure. MiXCR, run by TCRdb on the RACE reads, gives a single entry per CDR3 protein. The sample has about 79,000 distinct CDR3 sequences, 8.6% seen once; the top ten hold 1.5%. Time point meaning: healthy volunteer bleed at 6 weeks. Total RNA extraction was carried out from unfractionated whole blood. Sample: whole blood. Source of these receptors: a male donor in good health. Some clones in this sample may be carry-over from other donors' samples.

This clonotype came up a few times. This chain uses TRBV7-2 with TRBJ2-6, with 7 bases fitting TRBD2. Germline CDR1 SGHTA, CDR2 FQGNSA. The ends lost 4 bases at V and 2 bases at J; junction bases unmatched: 2. This CDR3 contains 15 residues. The DNA for the CDR3 is TGTGCCAGCAGCTCGGGGAGGGCTGGGGCCAACGTCCTGACTTTC. Amino acids: CASSSGRAGANVLTF.

This clonotype was observed at least ten times. The DNA for the CDR3 is TGTGCCAGCAGCTTAGAAACAGGGTCCACTGAAGCTTTCTTT. Its protein is CASSLETGSTEAFF. The chain combines TRBV7-8 with TRBJ1-1, with D possibly matching TRBD1 (6 bases). The CDR3 totals 14 residues. CDR1 is SGHVS and CDR2 is FQNEAQ in the germline V gene. Trimming stripped 1 base from V and 4 bases from J, with 10 bases between.

The sample holds a few counts of this clonotype. Here the CDR3 reads CASRQVLETQYF. In DNA, the CDR3 is TGCGCCAGCAGACAGGTCCTGGAGACCCAGTACTTC. V usage is TRBV5-1 and J usage is TRBJ2-5, with TRBD1 as a possible D gene (5 bases). V was shortened by 5 bases and J by 5 bases, with 10 bases between the two germline ends. Germline V CDR1 and CDR2: SGHRS, YFSETQ. The CDR3 totals 12 residues.

The table lists this clonotype with many counts. V usage is TRBV20-1 and J usage is TRBJ2-3, with 12 bases matching TRBD2. Germline V gene sequence: CDR1 DFQATT, CDR2 SNEGSKA (reference sequence). The CDR3 has 19 amino acids. The V and J ends lost 3 bases and 0 bases, in that order; junction bases with no gene match: 13. In DNA, the CDR3 is TGCAGTGCTAGGAGACAGACTCTAGCGGGAGGGATTAGCACAGATACGCAGTATTTT. Translation: CSARRQTLAGGISTDTQYF.

In this sample, this clonotype turned up once. The chain uses TRBV19 and TRBJ2-3; D remains unclear. Per the germline V gene, CDR1 is LNHDA and CDR2 is SQIVND (reference sequence). The V and J ends lost 5 bases and 6 bases respectively, with 12 bases between them. The length of the CDR3 is 13 residues. The CDR3 sequence: CASSSRLRDTQYF. In DNA form, the CDR3 reads TGTGCCAGTAGTTCCAGACTGCGGGATACGCAGTATTTT.

There are a few counts of this clonotype. The V gene is TRBV6-2 or TRBV6-3, the J gene TRBJ2-7; TRBD2 agrees at 14 bases. The germline gives CDR1 MNHEY, CDR2 SVGEGT. There are 16 residues in the CDR3. V shed 7 bases and J 4 bases; nucleotides not matched to a gene: 9. CDR3 residues: CASTRPGLAGVYEQYF. The CDR3 nucleotides are TGTGCCAGCACCCGGCCGGGACTAGCGGGAGTTTACGAGCAGTACTTC.

The chain uses TRBV6-2 or TRBV6-3 and TRBJ2-4; 10 nucleotides align to TRBD1. The length of the CDR3 is 17 residues. Trimming at V came to 7 bases and at J to 0 bases, leaving 9 bases not matched to a gene. Per germline, CDR1 MNHEY and CDR2 SVGEGT. The CDR3 DNA sequence: TGTGCCAGCACCCGGCGACAGGGGGCGAGAGCCAAAAACATTCAGTACTTC. Amino acids: CASTRRQGARAKNIQYF.

The chain is built from TRBV20-1 and TRBJ2-3; perhaps TRBD2 as D (7 bases). Germline assignment: CDR1 DFQATT and CDR2 SNEGSKA (reference sequence). Trimming shortened V by 5 bases and J by 2 bases, and 14 bases separated the two germline ends. The CDR3 length is 14 residues. CDR3 residues: CSAARGADTDTQYF. Written as DNA, the CDR3 is TGCAGTGCTGCCCGGGGGGCCGACACAGATACGCAGTATTTT.

This clonotype was seen at least ten times. The CDR3 loop reads CASSQRSLGTEAFF. The CDR3 region has the DNA TGTGCCAGCAGCCAACGAAGTTTAGGCACTGAAGCTTTCTTT. The V and J genes are TRBV14 and TRBJ1-1; D call uncertain. With 2 bases removed from V and 4 bases from J, the gap between germline ends came to 11 bases. Looked up from germline, CDR1 is SGHDN and CDR2 is FVKESK. This CDR3 has 14 residues.

This chain uses TRBV20-1 with TRBJ2-2, with D possibly being TRBD1 or TRBD2 (6 bases each). CDR3 size: 14 residues. Looked up from germline, CDR1 is DFQATT and CDR2 is SNEGSKA (reference sequence). V gave up 3 bases and J gave up 6 bases, with 14 bases separating them. This CDR3 reads CSARDRGEAGELFF. CDR3 nucleotide sequence: TGCAGTGCTAGGGATAGGGGGGAAGCCGGGGAGCTGTTTTTT.

The rearrangement links TRBV20-1 to TRBJ2-1; weak D call: TRBD2 (7 bases). Trimming took 0 bases from V and 6 from J, leaving 18 bases between them. The CDR3 runs to 16 residues. Germline V gene data show CDR1 as DFQATT and CDR2 as SNEGSKA (reference sequence). The CDR3 coding sequence is TGCAGTGCTAGAGAGCCCCCGGGGGGCCGGGGCAATGAGCAGTTCTTC. Protein sequence: CSAREPPGGRGNEQFF.

V usage is TRBV15 and J usage is TRBJ2-2; TRBD1 matches at 8 bases. Unmatched junction bases numbered 10, after V lost 1 base and J lost 6 bases. CDR3 size: 17 residues. CDR1 and CDR2 (germline): LNHNV, YYDKDF (reference sequence). Written as DNA, the CDR3 is TGTGCCACCAGCAGAGGAGAGGACAGGGTATCCCCCGGGGAGCTGTTTTTT. Its translation is CATSRGEDRVSPGELFF.

This clonotype was observed a handful of times. The chain joins TRBV10-3 to TRBJ1-3; 9 nucleotides align to TRBD1. This CDR3 is 16 amino acids long. Germline values: CDR1 ENHRY, CDR2 SYGVKD. The V segment lost 3 bases and the J segment 0 bases; nucleotides outside the gene matches: 3. The CDR3 DNA follows: TGTGCCATCAGTGAAGGGACAGGGATCTCTGGAAACACCATATATTTT. It yields the protein CAISEGTGISGNTIYF.

This clonotype was observed a handful of times. The chain carries TRBV29-1 and TRBJ1-1; D remains ambiguous. The CDR3 is made up of 12 amino acids. V was clipped by 1 base and J by 7 bases, with 10 bases between them. From germline, CDR1 is SQVTM and CDR2 ANQGSEA. CDR3 in amino acids: CSVEGKRDEAFF. The CDR3 nucleotides read TGCAGCGTTGAAGGAAAAAGGGATGAAGCTTTCTTT.

This clonotype has more than one count but fewer than ten. The chain recombines TRBV27 with TRBJ1-5; D remains unclear. This CDR3 has 13 residues. Trimming shortened V by 5 bases and J by 3 bases, and 8 bases separated the two germline ends. Germline CDR1 and CDR2: MNHEY and SMNVEV (reference sequence). The CDR3 loop reads CASSPVANQPQHF. As DNA, the CDR3 is TGTGCCAGCAGTCCCGTCGCCAATCAGCCCCAGCATTTT.

The rearrangement links TRBV20-1 to TRBJ2-7, with D perhaps TRBD1 or TRBD2 (7 bases each). The V and J ends lost 5 bases and 2 bases respectively, with 16 bases between them. The CDR3 totals 14 residues. The V gene's germline CDR1 is DFQATT and CDR2 SNEGSKA (reference sequence). The CDR3 is CSARRGGRTYEQYF. DNA of the CDR3: TGCAGTGCTCGCAGGGGGGGACGCACCTACGAGCAGTACTTC.

This clonotype was counted between two and nine times. The chain joins TRBV15 to TRBJ1-1; 7 positions agree with TRBD1. The CDR3 contains 16 residues. V dropped 0 bases and J dropped 6; count of bases not matched to a gene: 10. Germline V gene sequence: CDR1 LNHNV, CDR2 YYDKDF (reference sequence). The CDR3 DNA reads TGTGCCACCAGCAGAGATCGGGCACAGGGGATCCCTGAAGCTTTCTTT. It is translated as CATSRDRAQGIPEAFF.

In this sample, this clonotype turned up many times. V usage is TRBV6-5 and J usage is TRBJ2-3; possible D gene TRBD2, 5 bases. Trimming took 0 bases from V and 0 from J, leaving 10 bases between them. The CDR3 sequence is 16 residues long. Germline assignment: CDR1 MNHEY and CDR2 SVGAGI. CDR3 in amino acids: CASSYSDWSSTDTQYF. The DNA of the CDR3 is TGTGCCAGCAGTTACTCGGACTGGTCTAGCACAGATACGCAGTATTTT.

The table lists this clonotype with many counts. The CDR3 nucleotides read TGTGCCAGCAGCCAAGCCCTGCGGGACCAGGACGCAGGGGAGCAGTTCTTC. The encoded protein is CASSQALRDQDAGEQFF. The gene calls are TRBV4-2 and TRBJ2-1, with a possible D match to TRBD2 (6 bases). CDR1 is LGHNA and CDR2 is YNFKEQ in the germline V gene. V was cut by 1 base and J by 10 bases, with 23 bases left in between. The CDR3 length is 17 residues.

This clonotype was observed a few times. This chain connects TRBV6-5 to TRBJ1-1, with unresolved D. The CDR3 runs to 13 residues. V lost 6 bases and J 7 bases, leaving 15 bases between the germline ends. In germline, CDR1 is MNHEY, CDR2 SVGAGI. CDR3 region: CASSPKGGLEAFF. The CDR3 DNA follows: TGTGCCAGCAGCCCCAAGGGAGGGCTTGAAGCTTTCTTT.

The sample holds a few counts of this clonotype. V gene TRBV4-2 combines with J gene TRBJ1-5; TRBD1 matches at 11 bases. V shed 6 bases and J 9 bases; nucleotides not matched to a gene: 7. CDR1 is LGHNA, CDR2 YNFKEQ, per germline. CDR3 length equals 14 residues. The CDR3 reads CASRADRGLGPQHF. The CDR3 DNA reads as TGTGCCAGCAGAGCGGACAGGGGGCTTGGGCCCCAGCATTTT.

This clonotype was observed a handful of times. The chain combines TRBV13 with TRBJ2-7; D call uncertain. Between the trimmed V and J ends, which lost 6 bases and 5 bases, there was a span of 11 bases. This CDR3 is 12 amino acids long. From germline, CDR1 is PRHDT and CDR2 FYEKMQ (reference sequence). The CDR3 sequence: CASSVASDEQYF. CDR3 DNA: TGTGCCAGCAGTGTAGCATCAGACGAGCAGTACTTC.

This clonotype was detected many times. The chain is built from TRBV7-2 and TRBJ1-2; TRBD1 agrees at 7 bases. The germline V gene encodes CDR1 SGHTA and CDR2 FQGNSA. With V trimmed by 3 bases and J by 11 bases, 21 bases remained unmatched. The CDR3 has 17 amino acids. DNA for the CDR3: TGTGCCAGCAGCTTCCATCAGCGCGGGACAGTGCATGTTGTGTACACCTTC. Its translation: CASSFHQRGTVHVVYTF. Complete variable domain (other parts from reference TRBV7-2 and TRBJ1-2): GAGVSQSPSNKVTEKGKDVELRCDPISGHTALYWYRQSLGQGLEFLIYFQGNSAPDKSGLPSDRFSAERTGGSVSTLTIQRTQQEDSAVYLCASSFHQRGTVHVVYTFGSGTRLTVV.

This clonotype showed up just a few times. This sequence joins TRBV6-5 and TRBJ2-7; 11 bases fit TRBD2. The CDR3 loop spans 13 amino acids. The J segment lost 10 bases and the V segment lost 6 bases, leaving 8 bases of the junction unmatched. Germline V gene lookup returns CDR1 MNHEY and CDR2 SVGAGI. CDR3: CASRTGLADGQYF. The CDR3 bases are TGTGCCAGCAGAACGGGACTAGCGGACGGACAGTACTTC.

The chain combines TRBV7-9 with TRBJ2-5, with TRBD2 matching over 12 bases. CDR3 length: 15 residues. V lost 5 bases, J lost 5 bases, and 6 bases stayed unmatched. In germline, CDR1 is SEHNR, CDR2 FQNEAQ (reference sequence). CDR3 sequence reads: CASSATSGSFETQYF. The CDR3 coding sequence is TGTGCCAGCAGCGCGACTAGCGGGAGCTTCGAGACCCAGTACTTC.

V gene TRBV28 combines with J gene TRBJ2-7; TRBD2 is a possible D gene (6 bases). Between the trimmed V and J ends, which lost 5 bases and 3 bases, there was a span of 23 bases. This CDR3 has 17 residues. Germline values: CDR1 MDHEN, CDR2 SYDVKM. CDR3: CASSSRGNRPGFYEQYF. DNA of the CDR3: TGTGCCAGCAGTAGCCGGGGGAACAGGCCCGGATTCTACGAGCAGTACTTC.

This clonotype has a handful of counts. The chain couples TRBV27 to TRBJ1-5, with 10 bases aligning to TRBD1. CDR1 and CDR2 (germline): MNHEY, SMNVEV (reference sequence). The CDR3 length is 15 residues. V lost 8 bases to trimming and J lost 5 bases; unmatched junction nucleotides: 9. The CDR3 spells CASCAGTGVDQPQHF. CDR3 nucleotide sequence: TGTGCCAGCTGCGCCGGGACAGGGGTCGATCAGCCCCAGCATTTT.

This clonotype was picked up many times. The chain employs TRBV5-1 and TRBJ2-7; the match to TRBD2 covers 11 bases. Per germline, CDR1 SGHRS and CDR2 YFSETQ. CDR3 size: 15 residues. The V and J ends lost 4 bases and 5 bases, in that order; junction bases with no gene match: 8. The CDR3 spells CASSPPIAGGHEQYF. In nucleotides, the CDR3 is TGCGCCAGCAGCCCCCCCATAGCGGGAGGGCACGAGCAGTACTTC.